The rows below give T cell receptor beta chains drawn from one sample of a study of T-cell memory formation after mild COVID-19. TCRdb passed the 5' RACE reads through MiXCR, listing each CDR3 protein once. The profile shows 190,000 or so distinct CDR3 sequences, 20% to 25% of them singletons. Input material: PBMCs or a T cell subset sorted from them (not recorded which). These receptors all stem from an adult woman who had mild COVID-19 (a few samples of this study predate the infection). Cell type and time point are not known. Both conserved end residues are part of each CDR3. The D gene is left open where the match is weak. Not every row has a clone size; where given, it reads once, few, many or a size class.

>TRBJ2-7|.|few|TRBV27
CASSLGVWGYEQYF
>TRBJ2-7|TRBD1|many|TRBV5-1
CASSLGQGSYEQYF
>TRBJ2-3|TRBD2|few|TRBV28
CASSPSGLPDTQYF
>TRBJ2-3|.|few|TRBV7-9
CASSLVLATDTQYF
>TRBJ1-4|TRBD1|.|TRBV13
CASSLGQGFATNEKLFF
>TRBJ1-1|TRBD1|.|TRBV15
CATGTGENTEAFF
>TRBJ1-1|.|few|TRBV14
CASSKGGAGTEAFF
>TRBJ2-1|TRBD2|.|TRBV6-4
CASSDSGEAGGSYNEQFF
>TRBJ2-5|TRBD1|few|TRBV28
CASSYRQGLGQETQYF
>TRBJ1-3|.|.|TRBV4-1
CASSALVARGNSGNTIYF
>TRBJ2-7|TRBD2|.|TRBV7-9
CAVATSGGWEQYF
>TRBJ2-7|.|few|TRBV7-2
CASSLATSYEQYF
>TRBJ2-7|.|few|TRBV6-2/TRBV6-3
CASSYAGSYEQYF
>TRBJ2-1|.|few|TRBV7-9
CASSPPGGSYNEQFF
>TRBJ1-5|.|many|TRBV6-2/TRBV6-3
CASSKGLHQPQHF
>TRBJ2-3|TRBD1|.|TRBV9
CASSGTGNLLDTQYF
>TRBJ1-4|TRBD1|.|TRBV4-1
CASSHSTGGEEKLFF
>TRBJ2-7|.|.|TRBV29-1
CSVEDATPGGVYEQYF
>TRBJ2-7|.|few|TRBV5-1
CASSLGWERNSYEQYF
>TRBJ2-6|.|few|TRBV20-1
CSARAYLGTDSPGANVLTF
>TRBJ2-3|TRBD1|.|TRBV4-3
CASSQDRTGRLYTQYF
>TRBJ2-5|TRBD2|.|TRBV11-2
CASSHGLAGAPYQETQYF
>TRBJ2-7|.|.|TRBV10-2
CASKTEGLLYEQYF
>TRBJ2-5|TRBD1|.|TRBV29-1
CSVEPSDREETQYF
>TRBJ2-7|.|many|TRBV20-1
CSARAAASDTYEQYF
>TRBJ2-3|TRBD1|few|TRBV20-1
CSARRYPGGAEDTQYF
>TRBJ1-1|.|.|TRBV6-1
CASSEWPEVGTEAFF
>TRBJ2-6|.|many|TRBV7-9
CASSLSWGTGANVLTF
>TRBJ1-2|.|.|TRBV4-3
CASSQARENYGYTF
>TRBJ2-7|TRBD2|.|TRBV9
CASSASGSRLEEQYF
>TRBJ1-5|.|.|TRBV6-5
CASSPGGGGQPQHF
>TRBJ2-7|.|.|TRBV13
CASSLGQSEQYF
>TRBJ2-1|.|.|TRBV10-3
CAISEGDEQFF
>TRBJ2-3|.|.|TRBV19
CASCPSLADTQYF
>TRBJ2-1|TRBD1|.|TRBV11-1
CASNYRGHEQFF
>TRBJ2-7|.|few|TRBV7-9
CASSQTQGRTYEQYF
>TRBJ1-2|.|many|TRBV21-1
CASSNSQVENYGYTF
>TRBJ2-1|TRBD2|.|TRBV5-1
CASSLSSGSILGQFF
>TRBJ1-1|.|.|TRBV12-3/TRBV12-4
CASSLYPGVNTEAFF
>TRBJ2-3|.|.|TRBV12-3/TRBV12-4
CASSFWGKAADTQYF
>TRBJ2-7|TRBD2|.|TRBV30
CAWSLAGKTYEQYF
>TRBJ1-4|.|few|TRBV29-1
CSVEVAGRSNEKLFF
>TRBJ2-7|TRBD2|.|TRBV4-2
CASSPQARTSLYEQYF
>TRBJ2-3|TRBD2|.|TRBV5-5
CASSAGTSGVTDTQYF
>TRBJ2-3|TRBD1|few|TRBV12-3/TRBV12-4
CASSLTSDRDWTDTQYF
>TRBJ1-2|.|.|TRBV9
CASSASSPYGYTF
>TRBJ1-2|.|.|TRBV7-9
CASSLSGLSTGYTF
>TRBJ2-1|TRBD2|few|TRBV7-9
CASSLGSGGDNEQFF
>TRBJ1-2|TRBD1|.|TRBV9
CASSDLRTGGDGYTF
>TRBJ1-5|.|.|TRBV12-3/TRBV12-4
CASSPQSNQPQHF
>TRBJ2-4|.|few|TRBV6-5
CASSGPRDIQYF
>TRBJ1-3|.|.|TRBV7-9
CASSGTLGSSSDTIYF
>TRBJ2-2|.|.|TRBV15
CATSRDPGAVNTGELFF